The 13 T cell receptor beta chains listed next were all sequenced from one sample in a study of cytomegalovirus exposure and HLA in healthy donors. The PCR employed 60 Vbeta primers together with 13 Jbeta primers. The data were produced by immunoSEQ multiplex PCR, yet TCRdb's version contains in-frame clones alone and is incomplete. The table has over 100,000 clones, about 70% seen once. Specimen: PBMCs. The source of these receptors is a man aged 30-40 years in good health and CMV-seropositive.

The chain uses TRBV4-1 and TRBJ1-1; tentatively, D is TRBD1 (5 bases). The CDR3 totals 15 residues. V was clipped by 4 bases and J by 2 bases, with 14 bases between them. Germline CDR1 reads MGHRA; CDR2 reads YSYEKL. The CDR3 DNA is TGCGCCAGCAGCCTCTTGATAGGGGTTAACACTGAAGCTTTCTTT. Translating it yields CASSLLIGVNTEAFF.

The V and J genes are TRBV5-1 and TRBJ1-1; 10 nucleotides match TRBD1. V lost 5 bases and J lost 5; bases outside the gene matches: 6. Germline V gene data show CDR1 as SGHRS and CDR2 as YFSETQ. The CDR3 is 14 amino acids. CDR3 DNA sequence: TGCGCCAGCAGTTGGGGGACAGGGGTTACTGAAGCTTTCTTT. Protein: CASSWGTGVTEAFF. The whole variable domain, filled in from reference TRBV5-1 and TRBJ1-1, reads KAGVTQTPRYLIKTRGQQVTLSCSPISGHRSVSWYQQTPGQGLQFLFEYFSETQRNKGNFPGRFSGRQFSNSRSEMNVSTLELGDSALYLCASSWGTGVTEAFFGQGTRLTVV.

Concerning this clone: The junction differs from germline at one of its ends, possibly a read error. Other DNA sequences in the sample encode the same CDR3. This chain joins TRBV6-5 and TRBJ1-6; TRBD1 matches 9 bases. The V gene's germline CDR1 is MNHEY and CDR2 SVGAGI. The length of the CDR3 is 13 residues. This CDR3 reads CATTGGYNSPLHF. CDR3 DNA sequence: TGTGCCACCACAGGGGGCTATAATTCCCCCCTCCACTTT.

This clone occurred a few times. V usage is TRBV10-2 and J usage is TRBJ1-1; TRBD1 is a possible D gene (6 bases). The CDR3 is 14 amino acids. Germline V lookup: CDR1 WSHSY, CDR2 SAAADI. V was cut by 4 bases and J by 7 bases, with 16 bases left in between. CDR3 nucleotides: TGCGCCAGCAGTGCGGCAGGGGCCAGGGGTGAAGCTTTCTTT. As protein: CASSAAGARGEAFF.

The genes are TRBV7-9 and TRBJ1-1, with TRBD1 identical over 7 bases. Germline loops: CDR1 SEHNR, CDR2 FQNEAQ (reference sequence). J was trimmed by 1 base and V by 6 bases; bases with no gene match: 5. This CDR3 has 14 residues. This CDR3 is CASSPRQGNTEAFF. CDR3 DNA: TGTGCCAGCAGTCCAAGACAGGGGAACACTGAAGCTTTCTTT.

This clone was seen more than once but under ten times. The rearrangement links TRBV29-1 to TRBJ1-2; possibly TRBD1 for D (5 bases). Deletions cut 6 bases from V and 6 bases from J, with 11 bases between. Germline V gene data show CDR1 as SQVTM and CDR2 as ANQGSEA. The CDR3 loop spans 11 amino acids. In DNA form, the CDR3 reads TGCAGCGTGAACTTAGGGGATGGCTACACCTTC. It translates to CSVNLGDGYTF.

The chain couples TRBV5-1 to TRBJ2-2, with a tentative D call TRBD1 (7 bases). This CDR3 region has 14 residues. Germline lookup yields CDR1 SGHRS and CDR2 YFSETQ. V was trimmed by 8 bases and J by 6 bases, leaving 17 bases between them. As DNA, the CDR3 is TGCGCCAGTCGACAGGGAGGACGGGCCGGGGAGCTGTTTTTT. Translated: CASRQGGRAGELFF.

V and J are TRBV27 and TRBJ1-2; 7 bases align to TRBD1. The CDR3 is made up of 14 amino acids. Germline trimming cut 3 bases from V and 3 bases from J; bases unmatched to any gene: 4. Germline V gene lookup returns CDR1 MNHEY and CDR2 SMNVEV (reference sequence). In DNA form, the CDR3 reads TGTGCCAGCAGTTTTGGCAGGGGGGACTATGGCTACACCTTC. It is translated as CASSFGRGDYGYTF.

This chain links TRBV7-2 with TRBJ1-3, with D possibly matching TRBD1 (6 bases). V shed 6 bases and J shed 0 bases, with 15 bases lying between them. The germline CDR1 and CDR2 sequences are SGHTA and FQGNSA. CDR3 length equals 16 residues. CDR3 loop: CASSQRQAGSGNTIYF. In DNA, the CDR3 is TGTGCCAGCAGTCAGCGACAGGCAGGCTCTGGAAACACCATATATTTT.

This chain uses TRBV6-6 with TRBJ2-5; D possibly corresponds to TRBD2 (6 bases). The CDR3 sequence is 15 residues long. Germline CDR1 reads MNHNY; CDR2 reads SVGAGI (reference sequence). Trimming left V 5 bases short and J 4 bases short, with 17 bases between. The CDR3, as DNA: TGTGCCAGCAGTCTCGACAGTATCGGGGGAGAGACCCAGTACTTC. It specifies CASSLDSIGGETQYF.

The chain couples TRBV30 to TRBJ2-7; the D gene is possibly TRBD1 (6 bases). Germline CDR1 reads GTSNPN; CDR2 reads SVGIG (reference sequence). V was shortened by 3 bases and J by 3 bases, with 12 bases between the two germline ends. The CDR3 extends over 13 amino acids. Here the CDR3 DNA reads TGTGCCTGGAGCCCGGGACAAAGCTACGAGCAGTACTTC. Translation gives CAWSPGQSYEQYF.

This clone was seen a single time. The chain joins TRBV7-9 to TRBJ1-1; 7 bases are a match to TRBD1. The V and J ends lost 5 bases and 11 bases, in that order; junction bases with no gene match: 8. The CDR3 runs to 12 residues. Per the germline V gene, CDR1 is SEHNR and CDR2 is FQNEAQ (reference sequence). The CDR3 protein is CASSPQTGPAFF. The CDR3, as DNA: TGTGCCAGCAGCCCTCAGACAGGGCCTGCTTTCTTT. Full variable domain (remainder filled in from reference TRBV7-9 and TRBJ1-1): DTGVSQNPRHKITKRGQNVTFRCDPISEHNRLYWYRQTLGQGPEFLTYFQNEAQLEKSRLLSDRFSAERPKGSFSTLEIQRTEQGDSAMYLCASSPQTGPAFFGQGTRLTVV.

V usage is TRBV5-4 and J usage is TRBJ2-1; D might be TRBD1 (6 bases). V lost 4 bases to trimming and J lost 6 bases, with 14 bases between them. This CDR3 is 14 amino acids long. The germline V gene has CDR1 SGHNT and CDR2 YYREEE (reference sequence). This chain's CDR3 is CASSKTWGPNEQFF. For the CDR3, the DNA is TGTGCCAGCAGCAAAACCTGGGGGCCCAATGAGCAGTTCTTC.